These 3 T cell receptor beta chains share one sample of origin, sequenced in a study of cytomegalovirus exposure and HLA in healthy donors. Vbeta (60) and Jbeta (13) primers were used in the PCR. Assay: immunoSEQ multiplex PCR; the TCRdb copy retains only in-frame clones and omits some. Altogether 100,000 or so clones are present, 78% being singletons, with the ten largest covering under 1.5%. Sequencing input: PBMCs. The origin of the receptors is a man aged 25 to 45 in good health and CMV-seronegative.

This clone has only a few counts. V usage is TRBV15 and J usage is TRBJ2-1, with D perhaps TRBD2 (5 bases). V was clipped by 2 bases and J by 10 bases, with 9 bases between them. The germline gives CDR1 LNHNV, CDR2 YYDKDF (reference sequence). This CDR3 comprises 12 residues. This chain's CDR3 is CATSRSGWEQFF. The DNA for the CDR3 is TGTGCCACCAGCAGAAGCGGTTGGGAGCAGTTCTTC.

V and J are TRBV4-2 and TRBJ1-3; TRBD1 is a possible D gene (5 bases). The V gene lost 1 base and the J gene lost 8 bases, with 21 bases spanning the gap. Germline CDR1 reads LGHNA; CDR2 reads YNFKEQ. This CDR3 is 17 amino acids long. The CDR3 nucleotides read TGTGCCAGCAGCCAAGGGCCCCTAGACAGAACCCGGTACACCATATATTTT. Amino acids: CASSQGPLDRTRYTIYF.

The chain uses TRBV28 and TRBJ1-5, with a tentative D call TRBD1 (6 bases). The CDR3 loop spans 15 amino acids. Germline CDR1 reads MDHEN; CDR2 reads SYDVKM. V lost 6 bases to trimming and J lost 6 bases, with 18 bases between them. CDR3 protein: CASRGGGWFFQPQHF. The CDR3 DNA reads TGTGCCAGCAGGGGAGGGGGGTGGTTTTTTCAGCCCCAGCATTTT.